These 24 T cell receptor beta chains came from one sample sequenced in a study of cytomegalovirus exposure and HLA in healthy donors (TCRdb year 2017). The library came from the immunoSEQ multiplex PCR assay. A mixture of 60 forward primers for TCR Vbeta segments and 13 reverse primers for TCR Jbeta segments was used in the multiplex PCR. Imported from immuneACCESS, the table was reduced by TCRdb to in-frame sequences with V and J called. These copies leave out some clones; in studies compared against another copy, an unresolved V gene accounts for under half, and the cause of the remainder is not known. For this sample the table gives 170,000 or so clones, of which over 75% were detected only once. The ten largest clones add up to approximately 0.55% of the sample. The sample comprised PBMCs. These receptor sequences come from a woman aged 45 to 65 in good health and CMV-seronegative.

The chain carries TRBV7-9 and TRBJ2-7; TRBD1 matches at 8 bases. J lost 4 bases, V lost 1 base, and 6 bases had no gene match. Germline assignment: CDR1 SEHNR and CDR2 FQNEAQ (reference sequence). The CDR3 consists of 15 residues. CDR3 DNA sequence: TGTGCCAGCAGCTTAGTACGGCAGGGGGCTTACGAGCAGTACTTC. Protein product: CASSLVRQGAYEQYF.

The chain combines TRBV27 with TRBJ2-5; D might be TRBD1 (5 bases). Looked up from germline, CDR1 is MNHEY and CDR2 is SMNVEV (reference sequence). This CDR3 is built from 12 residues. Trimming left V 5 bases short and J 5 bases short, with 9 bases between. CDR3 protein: CASSPKGETQYF. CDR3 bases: TGTGCCAGCAGTCCGAAGGGGGAGACCCAGTACTTC.

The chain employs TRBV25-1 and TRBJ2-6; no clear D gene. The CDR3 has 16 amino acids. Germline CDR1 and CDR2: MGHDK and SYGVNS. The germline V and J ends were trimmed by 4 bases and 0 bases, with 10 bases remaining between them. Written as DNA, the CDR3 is TGTGCCAGCAGTGGGAGACGCGACTCTGGGGCCAACGTCCTGACTTTC. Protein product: CASSGRRDSGANVLTF.

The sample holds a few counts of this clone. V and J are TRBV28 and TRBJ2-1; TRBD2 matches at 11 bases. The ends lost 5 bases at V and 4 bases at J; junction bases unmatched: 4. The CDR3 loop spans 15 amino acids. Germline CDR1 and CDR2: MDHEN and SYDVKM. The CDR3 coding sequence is TGTGCCAGCAGTCCCCGACTAGCGGGATACAATGAGCAGTTCTTC. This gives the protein CASSPRLAGYNEQFF. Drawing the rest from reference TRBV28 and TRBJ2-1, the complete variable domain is DVKVTQSSRYLVKRTGEKVFLECVQDMDHENMFWYRQDPGLGLRLIYFSYDVKMKEKGDIPEGYSVSREKKERFSLILESASTNQTSMYLCASSPRLAGYNEQFFGPGTRLTVL.

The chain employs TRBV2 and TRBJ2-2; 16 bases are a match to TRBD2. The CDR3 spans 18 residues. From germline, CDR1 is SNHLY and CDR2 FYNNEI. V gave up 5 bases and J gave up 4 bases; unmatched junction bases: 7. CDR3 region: CASSLGLAGGQGTGELFF. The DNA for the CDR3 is TGTGCCAGCAGTCTGGGACTAGCGGGAGGGCAGGGCACCGGGGAGCTGTTTTTT.

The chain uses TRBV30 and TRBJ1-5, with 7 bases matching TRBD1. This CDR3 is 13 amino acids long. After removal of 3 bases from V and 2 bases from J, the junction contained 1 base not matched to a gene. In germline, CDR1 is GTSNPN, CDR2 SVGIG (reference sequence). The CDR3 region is CAWSDRGNQPQHF. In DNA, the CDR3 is TGTGCCTGGAGCGACAGGGGCAATCAGCCCCAGCATTTT.

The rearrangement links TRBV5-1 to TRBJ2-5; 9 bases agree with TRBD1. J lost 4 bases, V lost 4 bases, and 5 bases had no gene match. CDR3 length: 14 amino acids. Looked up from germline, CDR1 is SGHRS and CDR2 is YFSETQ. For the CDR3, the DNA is TGCGCCAGCAGCCGGGACAGGGTGTCAGAGACCCAGTACTTC. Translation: CASSRDRVSETQYF. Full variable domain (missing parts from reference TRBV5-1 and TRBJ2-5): KAGVTQTPRYLIKTRGQQVTLSCSPISGHRSVSWYQQTPGQGLQFLFEYFSETQRNKGNFPGRFSGRQFSNSRSEMNVSTLELGDSALYLCASSRDRVSETQYFGPGTRLLVL.

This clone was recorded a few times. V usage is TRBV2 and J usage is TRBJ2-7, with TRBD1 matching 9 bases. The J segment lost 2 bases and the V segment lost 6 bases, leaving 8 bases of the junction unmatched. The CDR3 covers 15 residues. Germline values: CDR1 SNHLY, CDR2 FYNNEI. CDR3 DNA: TGTGCCAGCAGGGAACCGGGACAGGGAGCCTACGAGCAGTACTTC. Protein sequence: CASREPGQGAYEQYF.

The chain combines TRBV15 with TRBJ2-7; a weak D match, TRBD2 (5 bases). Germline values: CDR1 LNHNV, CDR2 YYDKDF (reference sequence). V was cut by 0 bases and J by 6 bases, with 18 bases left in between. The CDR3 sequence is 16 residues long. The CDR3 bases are TGTGCCACCAGCAGAGATCTGCCGGGGTTGTGGGTCGAGCAGTACTTC. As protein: CATSRDLPGLWVEQYF.

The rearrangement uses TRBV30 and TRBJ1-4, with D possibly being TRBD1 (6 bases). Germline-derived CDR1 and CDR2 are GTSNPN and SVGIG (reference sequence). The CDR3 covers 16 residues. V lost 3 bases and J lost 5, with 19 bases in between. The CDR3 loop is CAWSRRSRGGNEKLFF. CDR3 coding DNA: TGTGCCTGGAGCAGGCGGTCCAGAGGGGGAAATGAAAAACTGTTTTTT.

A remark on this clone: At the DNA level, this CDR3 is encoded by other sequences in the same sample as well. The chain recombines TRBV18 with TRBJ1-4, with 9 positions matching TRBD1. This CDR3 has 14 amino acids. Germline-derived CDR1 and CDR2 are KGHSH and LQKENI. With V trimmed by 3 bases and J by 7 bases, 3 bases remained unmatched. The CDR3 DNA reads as TGTGCCAGCTCACCCCGGGACAGGGCTGAAAAACTGTTTTTT. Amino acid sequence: CASSPRDRAEKLFF.

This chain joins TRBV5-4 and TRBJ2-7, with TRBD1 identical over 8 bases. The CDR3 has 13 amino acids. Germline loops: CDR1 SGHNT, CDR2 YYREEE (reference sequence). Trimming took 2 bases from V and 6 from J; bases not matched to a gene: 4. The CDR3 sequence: CASSFDRGGEQYF. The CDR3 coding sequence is TGTGCCAGCAGCTTCGACAGGGGAGGCGAGCAGTACTTC.

CDR3 residues: CASSLSSGLNSYEQYF. The CDR3 nucleotides are TGTGCCAGCAGTTTAAGTTCAGGCCTTAACTCCTACGAGCAGTACTTC. The V call is TRBV28, the J call TRBJ2-7; D is unclear. The CDR3 runs to 16 residues. Trimming stripped 2 bases from V and 0 bases from J, with 14 bases between. Germline CDR1 MDHEN, CDR2 SYDVKM.

The CDR3 reads CATSILKGLYEQYF. DNA of the CDR3: TGTGCCACCAGCATCCTCAAGGGACTATACGAGCAGTACTTC. The chain couples TRBV15 to TRBJ2-7; 7 nucleotides align to TRBD2. The V gene's germline CDR1 is LNHNV and CDR2 YYDKDF (reference sequence). Trimming at V came to 4 bases and at J to 4 bases, leaving 7 bases not matched to a gene. The CDR3 runs 14 residues.

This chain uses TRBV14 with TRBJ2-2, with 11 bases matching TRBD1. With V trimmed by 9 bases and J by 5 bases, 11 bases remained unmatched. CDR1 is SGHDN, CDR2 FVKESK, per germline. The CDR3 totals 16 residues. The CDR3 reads CARTGDRGIETGELFF. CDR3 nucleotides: TGTGCCAGAACGGGGGACAGGGGGATAGAAACCGGGGAGCTGTTTTTT.

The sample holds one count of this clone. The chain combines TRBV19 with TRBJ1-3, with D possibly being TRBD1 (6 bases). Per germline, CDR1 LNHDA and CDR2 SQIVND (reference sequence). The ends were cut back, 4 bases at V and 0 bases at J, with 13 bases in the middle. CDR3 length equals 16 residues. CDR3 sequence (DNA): TGTGCCAGTAGTAAAGGGGGAAGGGGCTCTGGAAACACCATATATTTT. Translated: CASSKGGRGSGNTIYF.

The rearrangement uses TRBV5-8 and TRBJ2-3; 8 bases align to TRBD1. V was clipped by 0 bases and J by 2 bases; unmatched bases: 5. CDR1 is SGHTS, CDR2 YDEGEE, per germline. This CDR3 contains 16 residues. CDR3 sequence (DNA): TGTGCCAGCAGCTTGGCCGACAGGGGCTACACAGATACGCAGTATTTT. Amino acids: CASSLADRGYTDTQYF. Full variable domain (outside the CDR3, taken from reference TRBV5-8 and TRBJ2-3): EAGVTQSPTHLIKTRGQQATLRCSPISGHTSVYWYQQALGLGLQFLLWYDEGEERNRGNFPPRFSGRQFPNYSSELNVNALELEDSALYLCASSLADRGYTDTQYFGPGTRLTVL.

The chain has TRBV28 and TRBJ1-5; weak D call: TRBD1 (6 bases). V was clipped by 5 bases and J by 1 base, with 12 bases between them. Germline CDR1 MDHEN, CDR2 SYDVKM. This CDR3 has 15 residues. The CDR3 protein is CASSTQGVSNQPQHF. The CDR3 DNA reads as TGTGCCAGCAGTACACAGGGAGTAAGCAATCAGCCCCAGCATTTT.

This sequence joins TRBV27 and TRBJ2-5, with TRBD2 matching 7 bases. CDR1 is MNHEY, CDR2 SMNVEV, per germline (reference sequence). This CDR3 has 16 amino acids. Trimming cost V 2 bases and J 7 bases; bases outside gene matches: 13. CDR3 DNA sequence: TGTGCCAGCAGTTTAGAGTGGGGGGGACCGGTTCTGACCCAGTACTTC. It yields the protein CASSLEWGGPVLTQYF.

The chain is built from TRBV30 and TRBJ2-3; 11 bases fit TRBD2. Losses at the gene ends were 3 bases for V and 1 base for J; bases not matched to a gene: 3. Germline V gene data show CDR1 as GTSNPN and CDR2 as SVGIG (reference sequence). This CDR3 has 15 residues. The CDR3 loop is CAWRRGLAGTDTQYF. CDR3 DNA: TGTGCCTGGAGACGGGGACTAGCGGGCACAGATACGCAGTATTTT.

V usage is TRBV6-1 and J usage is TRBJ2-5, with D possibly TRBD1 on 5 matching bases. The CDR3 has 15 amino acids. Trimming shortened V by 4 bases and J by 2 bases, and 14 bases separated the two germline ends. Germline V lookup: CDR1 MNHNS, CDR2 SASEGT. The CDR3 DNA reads TGTGCCAGCAGTGGAGAGAGACAGTCGCAAGAGACCCAGTACTTC. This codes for CASSGERQSQETQYF.

Here the CDR3 DNA reads TGTGCCAGCGCCTCGCGGGGGGGACTGAACACTGAAGCTTTCTTT. Protein: CASASRGGLNTEAFF. The J gene is TRBJ1-1, the V gene TRBV6-1, with a weak D call TRBD1 (5 bases). Germline-derived CDR1 and CDR2 are MNHNS and SASEGT. CDR3 length: 15 residues. V was trimmed by 8 bases and J by 0 bases, leaving 16 bases between them.

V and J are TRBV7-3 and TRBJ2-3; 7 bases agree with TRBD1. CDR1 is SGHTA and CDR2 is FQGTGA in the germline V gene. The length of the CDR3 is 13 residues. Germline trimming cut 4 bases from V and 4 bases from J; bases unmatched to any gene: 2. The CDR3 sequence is CASSYDRADTQYF. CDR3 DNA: TGTGCCAGCAGCTACGACAGGGCAGATACGCAGTATTTT.

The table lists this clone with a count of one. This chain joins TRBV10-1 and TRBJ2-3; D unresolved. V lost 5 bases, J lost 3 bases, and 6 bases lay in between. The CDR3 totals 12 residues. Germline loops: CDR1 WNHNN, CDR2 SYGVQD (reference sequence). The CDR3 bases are TGCGCCAGCAGTTTCAATACAGATACGCAGTATTTT. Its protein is CASSFNTDTQYF.